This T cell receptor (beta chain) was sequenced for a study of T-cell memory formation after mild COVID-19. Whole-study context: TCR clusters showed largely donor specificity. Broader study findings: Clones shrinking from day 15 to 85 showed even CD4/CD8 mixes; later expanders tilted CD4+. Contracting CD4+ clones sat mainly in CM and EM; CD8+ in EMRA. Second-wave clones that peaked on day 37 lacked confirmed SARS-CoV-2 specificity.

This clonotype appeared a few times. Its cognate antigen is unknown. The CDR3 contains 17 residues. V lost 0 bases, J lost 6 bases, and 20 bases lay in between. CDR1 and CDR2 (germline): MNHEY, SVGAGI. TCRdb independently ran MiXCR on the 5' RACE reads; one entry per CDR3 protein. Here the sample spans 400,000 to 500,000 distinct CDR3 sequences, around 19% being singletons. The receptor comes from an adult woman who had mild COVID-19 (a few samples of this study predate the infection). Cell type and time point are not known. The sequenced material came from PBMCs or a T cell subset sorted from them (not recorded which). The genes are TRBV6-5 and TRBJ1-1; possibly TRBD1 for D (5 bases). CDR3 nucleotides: TGTGCCAGCAGTTACTCGGCGATCGGGGCTAGAAAGGCTGAAGCTTTCTTT. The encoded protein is CASSYSAIGARKAEAFF.